One sample yielded the 2 T cell receptor beta chains listed below, sequenced in a study of T-cell reconstitution after alpha-beta-depleted transplantation in children. The TCRbeta library was prepared with unique molecular identifiers. MiXCR was run by TCRdb on the PCR reads, yielding one entry per CDR3 protein. This sample has roughly 180,000 distinct CDR3 sequences; approximately 12% occur once, and the top ten carry roughly an eighth. Specimen: PBMCs, collected before TCRalphabeta/CD19-depleted stem cell transplant. These TCRs come from a boy younger than 10 with acute myeloid leukemia, due to receive a stem cell transplant.

This clonotype was seen at least ten times. The genes are TRBV6-4 and TRBJ2-1; tentative D call: TRBD1 (5 bases). Germline V CDR1 and CDR2: MRHNA, SNTAGT. This CDR3 has 17 amino acids. V lost 0 bases to trimming and J lost 0 bases, with 12 bases between them. CDR3 sequence reads: CASSDSNRKSSYNEQFF. The CDR3 DNA sequence: TGTGCCAGCAGTGACTCGAACAGGAAAAGCTCCTACAATGAGCAGTTCTTC.

This clonotype was seen many times. This chain links TRBV7-9 with TRBJ2-4, with TRBD1 identical over 7 bases. The germline CDR1 and CDR2 sequences are SEHNR and FQNEAQ (reference sequence). The CDR3 consists of 16 residues. V gave up 7 bases and J gave up 0 bases; unmatched junction bases: 9. The CDR3, as DNA: TGTGCCAGCACCCCAGGGGGAGAACTAGCCAAAAACATTCAGTACTTC. Protein sequence: CASTPGGELAKNIQYF.